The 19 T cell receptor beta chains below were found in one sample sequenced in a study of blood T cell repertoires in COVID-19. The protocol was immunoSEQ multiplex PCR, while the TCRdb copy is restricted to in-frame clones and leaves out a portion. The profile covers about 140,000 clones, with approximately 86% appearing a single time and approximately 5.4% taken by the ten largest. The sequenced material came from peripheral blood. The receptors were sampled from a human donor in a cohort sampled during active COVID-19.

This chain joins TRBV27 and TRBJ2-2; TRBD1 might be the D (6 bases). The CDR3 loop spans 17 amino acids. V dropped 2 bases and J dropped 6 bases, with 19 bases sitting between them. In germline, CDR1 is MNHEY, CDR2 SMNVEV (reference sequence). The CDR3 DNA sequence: TGTGCCAGCAGTTTACGGGCCGGACAGCCCACAGCCGGGGAGCTGTTTTTT. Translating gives CASSLRAGQPTAGELFF.

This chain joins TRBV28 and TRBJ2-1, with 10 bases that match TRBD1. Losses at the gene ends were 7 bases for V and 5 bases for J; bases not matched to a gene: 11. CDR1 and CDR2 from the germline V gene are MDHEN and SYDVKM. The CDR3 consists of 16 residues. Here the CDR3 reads CASNQLTGGGNNEQFF. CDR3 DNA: TGTGCCAGCAACCAGCTGACAGGGGGCGGAAACAATGAGCAGTTCTTC.

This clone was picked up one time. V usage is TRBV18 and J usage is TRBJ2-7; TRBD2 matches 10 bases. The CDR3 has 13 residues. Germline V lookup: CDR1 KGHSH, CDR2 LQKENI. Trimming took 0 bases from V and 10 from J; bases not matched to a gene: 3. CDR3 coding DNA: TGTGCCAGCTCACCACCGGGACTAGCGTTCCAGTACTTC. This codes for CASSPPGLAFQYF. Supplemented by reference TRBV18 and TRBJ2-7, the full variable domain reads NAGVMQNPRHLVRRRGQEARLRCSPMKGHSHVYWYRQLPEEGLKFMVYLQKENIIDESGMPKERFSAEFPKEGPSILRIQQVVRGDSAAYFCASSPPGLAFQYFGPGTRLTVT.

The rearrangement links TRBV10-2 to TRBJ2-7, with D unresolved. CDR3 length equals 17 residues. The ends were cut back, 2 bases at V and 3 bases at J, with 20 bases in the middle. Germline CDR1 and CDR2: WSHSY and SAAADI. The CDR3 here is CASSEKSPPRGIYEQYF. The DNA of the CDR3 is TGCGCCAGCAGTGAGAAATCCCCGCCTCGCGGAATCTACGAGCAGTACTTC.

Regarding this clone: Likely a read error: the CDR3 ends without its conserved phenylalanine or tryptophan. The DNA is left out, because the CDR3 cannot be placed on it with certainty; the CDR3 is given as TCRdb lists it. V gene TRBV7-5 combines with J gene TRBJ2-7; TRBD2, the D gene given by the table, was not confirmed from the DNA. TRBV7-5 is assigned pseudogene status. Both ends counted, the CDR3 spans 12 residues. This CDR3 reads CVRSLKRRNPGP.

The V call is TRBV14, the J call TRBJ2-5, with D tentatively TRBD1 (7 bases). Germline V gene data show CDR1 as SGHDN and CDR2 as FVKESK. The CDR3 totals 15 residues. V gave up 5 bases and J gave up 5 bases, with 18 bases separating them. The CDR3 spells CASSGWTGGGETQYF. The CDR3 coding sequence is TGTGCCAGCAGCGGTTGGACAGGTGGAGGGGAGACCCAGTACTTC.

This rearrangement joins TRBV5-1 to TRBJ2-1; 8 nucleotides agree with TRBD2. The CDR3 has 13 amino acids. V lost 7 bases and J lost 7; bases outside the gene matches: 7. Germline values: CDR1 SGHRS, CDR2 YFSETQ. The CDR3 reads CASGLAGGNEQFF. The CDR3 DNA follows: TGCGCCAGCGGGCTAGCGGGCGGGAATGAGCAGTTCTTC.

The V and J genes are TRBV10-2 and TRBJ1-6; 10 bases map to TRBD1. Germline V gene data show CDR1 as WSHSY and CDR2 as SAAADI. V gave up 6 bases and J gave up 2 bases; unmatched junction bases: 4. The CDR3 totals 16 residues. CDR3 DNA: TGCGCCAGCAGCCGGGACAGGGGAACCTATAATTCACCCCTCCACTTT. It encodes CASSRDRGTYNSPLHF.

CDR3 DNA: TGTGCCAGCAGCGCCCACCGCGGGACAGGTCACAATGAGCAGTTCTTC. As protein: CASSAHRGTGHNEQFF. The chain couples TRBV7-9 to TRBJ2-1, with 8 bases aligning to TRBD1. Germline values: CDR1 SEHNR, CDR2 FQNEAQ (reference sequence). This CDR3 comprises 16 residues. J gave up 5 bases and V 5 bases, and 11 bases lay outside the gene matches. The full variable domain, with the rest looked up from reference TRBV7-9 and TRBJ2-1, is DTGVSQNPRHKITKRGQNVTFRCDPISEHNRLYWYRQTLGQGPEFLTYFQNEAQLEKSRLLSDRFSAERPKGSFSTLEIQRTEQGDSAMYLCASSAHRGTGHNEQFFGPGTRLTVL.

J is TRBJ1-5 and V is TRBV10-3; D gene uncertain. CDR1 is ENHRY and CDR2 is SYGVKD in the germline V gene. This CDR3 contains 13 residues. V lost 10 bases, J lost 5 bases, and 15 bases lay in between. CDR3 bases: TGTGCCACTCATCGGGGAATCGATCAGCCCCAGCATTTT. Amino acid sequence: CATHRGIDQPQHF.

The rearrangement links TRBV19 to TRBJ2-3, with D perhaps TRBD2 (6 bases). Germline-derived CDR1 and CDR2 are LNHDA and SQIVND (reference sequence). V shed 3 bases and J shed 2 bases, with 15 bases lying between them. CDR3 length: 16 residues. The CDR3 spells CASSIGGITVTDTQYF. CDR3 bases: TGTGCCAGTAGTATTGGCGGGATTACCGTCACAGATACGCAGTATTTT.

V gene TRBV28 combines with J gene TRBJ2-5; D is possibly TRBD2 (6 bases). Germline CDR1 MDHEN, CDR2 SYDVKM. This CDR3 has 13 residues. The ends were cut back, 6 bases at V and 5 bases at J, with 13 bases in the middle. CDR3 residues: CASSEGTFETQYF. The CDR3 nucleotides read TGTGCCAGCAGCGAGGGGACTTTCGAGACCCAGTACTTC. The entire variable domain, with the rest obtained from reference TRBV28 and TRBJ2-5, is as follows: DVKVTQSSRYLVKRTGEKVFLECVQDMDHENMFWYRQDPGLGLRLIYFSYDVKMKEKGDIPEGYSVSREKKERFSLILESASTNQTSMYLCASSEGTFETQYFGPGTRLLVL.

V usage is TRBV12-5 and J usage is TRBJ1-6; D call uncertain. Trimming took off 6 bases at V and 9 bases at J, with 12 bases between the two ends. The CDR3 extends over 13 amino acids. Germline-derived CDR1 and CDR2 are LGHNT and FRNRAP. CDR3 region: CASGSVGSSPLHF. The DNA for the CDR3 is TGTGCTAGTGGATCAGTGGGGAGTTCACCCCTCCACTTT.

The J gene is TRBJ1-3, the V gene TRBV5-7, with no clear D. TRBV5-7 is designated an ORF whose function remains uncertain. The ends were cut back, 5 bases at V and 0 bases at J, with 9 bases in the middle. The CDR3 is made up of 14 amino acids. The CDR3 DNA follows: TGTGCCAGCAGGCAAGCGGGCTCTGGAAACACCATATATTTT. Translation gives CASRQAGSGNTIYF.

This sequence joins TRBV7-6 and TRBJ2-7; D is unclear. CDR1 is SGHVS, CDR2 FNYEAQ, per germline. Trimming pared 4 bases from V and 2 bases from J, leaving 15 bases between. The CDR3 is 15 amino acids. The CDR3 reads CASSSYSGQTYEQYF. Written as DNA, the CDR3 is TGTGCCAGCAGCTCCTACAGTGGCCAAACCTACGAGCAGTACTTC.

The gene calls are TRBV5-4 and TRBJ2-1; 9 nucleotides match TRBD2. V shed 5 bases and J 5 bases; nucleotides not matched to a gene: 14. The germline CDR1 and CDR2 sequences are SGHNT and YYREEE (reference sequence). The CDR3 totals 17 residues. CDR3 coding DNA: TGTGCCAGCAGAAAAAGGCCCGGGACTAGCCGCCACAATGAGCAGTTCTTC. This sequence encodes CASRKRPGTSRHNEQFF.

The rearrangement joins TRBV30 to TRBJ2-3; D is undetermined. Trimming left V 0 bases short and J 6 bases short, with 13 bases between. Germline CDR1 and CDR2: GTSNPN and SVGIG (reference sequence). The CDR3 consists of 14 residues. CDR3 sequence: CAWSVTARLDTQYF. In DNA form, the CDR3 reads TGTGCCTGGAGTGTAACGGCGCGGTTGGATACGCAGTATTTT.

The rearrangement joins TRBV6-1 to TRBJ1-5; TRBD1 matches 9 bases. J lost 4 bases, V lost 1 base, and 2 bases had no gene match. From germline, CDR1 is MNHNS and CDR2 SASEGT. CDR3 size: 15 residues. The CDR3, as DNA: TGTGCCAGCAGTGAAGGGGACAGGGCAAATCAGCCCCAGCATTTT. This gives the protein CASSEGDRANQPQHF.

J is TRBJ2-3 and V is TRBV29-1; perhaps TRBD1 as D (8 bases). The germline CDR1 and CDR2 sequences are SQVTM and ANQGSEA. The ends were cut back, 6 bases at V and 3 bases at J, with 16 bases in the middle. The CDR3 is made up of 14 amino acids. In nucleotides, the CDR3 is TGCAGCGTAGACAGGGGAGGGCGGACAGATACGCAGTATTTT. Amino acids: CSVDRGGRTDTQYF.